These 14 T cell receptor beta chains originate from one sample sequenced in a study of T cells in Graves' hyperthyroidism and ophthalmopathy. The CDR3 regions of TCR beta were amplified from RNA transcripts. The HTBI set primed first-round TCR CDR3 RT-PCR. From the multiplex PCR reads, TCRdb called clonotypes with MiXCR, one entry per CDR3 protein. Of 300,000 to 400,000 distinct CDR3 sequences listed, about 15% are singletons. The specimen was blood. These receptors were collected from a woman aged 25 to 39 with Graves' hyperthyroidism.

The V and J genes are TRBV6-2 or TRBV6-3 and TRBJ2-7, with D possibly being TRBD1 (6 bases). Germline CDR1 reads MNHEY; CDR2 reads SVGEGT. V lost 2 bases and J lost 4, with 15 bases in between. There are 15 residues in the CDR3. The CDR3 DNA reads TGTGCCAGCAGTTACGTGCAGGGACATTCTTACGAGCAGTACTTC. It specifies CASSYVQGHSYEQYF.

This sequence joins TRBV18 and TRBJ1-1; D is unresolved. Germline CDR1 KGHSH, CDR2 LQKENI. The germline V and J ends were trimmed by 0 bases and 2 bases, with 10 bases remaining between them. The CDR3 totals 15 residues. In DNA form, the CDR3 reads TGTGCCAGCTCACCACCGAGCAGGCCCAACACTGAAGCTTTCTTT. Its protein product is CASSPPSRPNTEAFF.

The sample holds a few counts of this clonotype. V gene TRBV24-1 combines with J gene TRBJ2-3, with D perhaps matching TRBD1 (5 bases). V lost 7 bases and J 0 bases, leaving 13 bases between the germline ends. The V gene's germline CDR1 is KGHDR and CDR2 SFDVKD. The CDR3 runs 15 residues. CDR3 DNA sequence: TGTGCCACCAGCAGGGCCGGCTCTAGCACAGATACGCAGTATTTT. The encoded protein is CATSRAGSSTDTQYF.

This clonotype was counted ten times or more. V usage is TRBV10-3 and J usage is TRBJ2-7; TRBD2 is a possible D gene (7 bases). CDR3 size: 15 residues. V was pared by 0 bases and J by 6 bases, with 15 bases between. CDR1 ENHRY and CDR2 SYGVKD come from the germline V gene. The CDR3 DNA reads TGTGCCATCAGTGAGTCGGCAAGGGGGAGGGGCGAGCAGTACTTC. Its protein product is CAISESARGRGEQYF.

In nucleotides, the CDR3 is TGCGCCAGCACTCTACCGGGACAACCTTACAATGAGCAGTTCTTC. This gives the protein CASTLPGQPYNEQFF. The chain has TRBV5-1 and TRBJ2-1; weak D call: TRBD1 (6 bases). This CDR3 comprises 15 residues. Trimming pared 6 bases from V and 4 bases from J, leaving 17 bases between. Germline values: CDR1 SGHRS, CDR2 YFSETQ. Looking up the rest from reference TRBV5-1 and TRBJ2-1 gives the full variable domain: KAGVTQTPRYLIKTRGQQVTLSCSPISGHRSVSWYQQTPGQGLQFLFEYFSETQRNKGNFPGRFSGRQFSNSRSEMNVSTLELGDSALYLCASTLPGQPYNEQFFGPGTRLTVL.

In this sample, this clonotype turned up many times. CDR3 protein: CASSGLRGEQFF. In DNA form, the CDR3 reads TGCGCCAGCAGTGGCCTAAGGGGTGAGCAGTTCTTC. The chain couples TRBV10-1 to TRBJ2-1; TRBD1 might be the D (5 bases). Germline V gene data show CDR1 as WNHNN and CDR2 as SYGVQD (reference sequence). The CDR3 contains 12 residues. V was pared by 4 bases and J by 9 bases, with 10 bases between.

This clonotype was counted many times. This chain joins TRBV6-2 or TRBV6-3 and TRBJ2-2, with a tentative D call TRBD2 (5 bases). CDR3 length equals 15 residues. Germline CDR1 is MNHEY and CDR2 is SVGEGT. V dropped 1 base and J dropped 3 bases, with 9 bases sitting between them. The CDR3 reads CASSYWGAYTGELFF. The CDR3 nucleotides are TGTGCCAGCAGTTACTGGGGAGCTTACACCGGGGAGCTGTTTTTT.

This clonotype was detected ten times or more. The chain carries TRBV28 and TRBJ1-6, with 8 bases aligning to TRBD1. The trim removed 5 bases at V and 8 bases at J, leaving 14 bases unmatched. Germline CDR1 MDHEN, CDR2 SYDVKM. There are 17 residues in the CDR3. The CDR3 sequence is CASSPTGQGSWDSPLHF. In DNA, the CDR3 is TGTGCCAGCAGTCCTACCGGACAGGGTTCGTGGGATTCACCCCTCCACTTT.

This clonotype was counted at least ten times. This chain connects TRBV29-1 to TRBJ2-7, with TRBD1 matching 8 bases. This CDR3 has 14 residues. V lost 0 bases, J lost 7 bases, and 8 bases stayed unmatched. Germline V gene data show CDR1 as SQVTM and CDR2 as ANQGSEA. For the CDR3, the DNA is TGCAGCGTTGAAGACCGGGACAGGTTCAGGGAGCAGTACTTC. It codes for CSVEDRDRFREQYF.

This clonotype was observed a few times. Here the CDR3 reads CASSQKTGTYEQYF. The DNA for the CDR3 is TGTGCCAGCAGCCAAAAGACGGGGACCTACGAGCAGTACTTC. V usage is TRBV3-1 and J usage is TRBJ2-7; tentatively, D is TRBD2 (5 bases). The V end lost 2 bases, the J end lost 2 bases, and 10 bases lay between the germline ends. Germline lookup yields CDR1 LGHDT and CDR2 YNNKEL (reference sequence). The CDR3 loop spans 14 amino acids.

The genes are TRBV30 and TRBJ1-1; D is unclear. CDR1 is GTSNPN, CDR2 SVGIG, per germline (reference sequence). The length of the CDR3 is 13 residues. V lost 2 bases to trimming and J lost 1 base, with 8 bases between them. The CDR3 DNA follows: TGTGCCTGGAGTAGGGCAGGGAACACTGAAGCTTTCTTT. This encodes CAWSRAGNTEAFF.

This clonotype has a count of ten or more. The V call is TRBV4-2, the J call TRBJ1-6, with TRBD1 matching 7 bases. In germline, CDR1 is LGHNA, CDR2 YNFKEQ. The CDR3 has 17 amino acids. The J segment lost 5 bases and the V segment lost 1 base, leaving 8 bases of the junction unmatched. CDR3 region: CASSQARGQGNNSPLHF. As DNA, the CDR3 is TGTGCCAGCAGCCAAGCGAGGGGGCAGGGTAATAATTCACCCCTCCACTTT.

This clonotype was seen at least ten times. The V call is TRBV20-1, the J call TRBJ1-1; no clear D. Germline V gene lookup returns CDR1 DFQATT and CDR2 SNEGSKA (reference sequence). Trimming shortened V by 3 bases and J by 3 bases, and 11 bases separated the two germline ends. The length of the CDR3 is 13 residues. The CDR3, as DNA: TGCAGTGCTAGTTTCGATGGAGACACTGAAGCTTTCTTT. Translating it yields CSASFDGDTEAFF.

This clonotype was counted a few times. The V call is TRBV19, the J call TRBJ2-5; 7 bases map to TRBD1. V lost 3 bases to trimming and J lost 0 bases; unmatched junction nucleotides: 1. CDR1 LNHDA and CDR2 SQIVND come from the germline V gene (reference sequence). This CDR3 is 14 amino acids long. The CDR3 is CASSMDRHQETQYF. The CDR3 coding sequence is TGTGCCAGTAGTATGGACAGGCACCAAGAGACCCAGTACTTC. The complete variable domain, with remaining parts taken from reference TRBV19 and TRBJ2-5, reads DGGITQSPKYLFRKEGQNVTLSCEQNLNHDAMYWYRQDPGQGLRLIYYSQIVNDFQKGDIAEGYSVSREKKESFPLTVTSAQKNPTAFYLCASSMDRHQETQYFGPGTRLLVL.